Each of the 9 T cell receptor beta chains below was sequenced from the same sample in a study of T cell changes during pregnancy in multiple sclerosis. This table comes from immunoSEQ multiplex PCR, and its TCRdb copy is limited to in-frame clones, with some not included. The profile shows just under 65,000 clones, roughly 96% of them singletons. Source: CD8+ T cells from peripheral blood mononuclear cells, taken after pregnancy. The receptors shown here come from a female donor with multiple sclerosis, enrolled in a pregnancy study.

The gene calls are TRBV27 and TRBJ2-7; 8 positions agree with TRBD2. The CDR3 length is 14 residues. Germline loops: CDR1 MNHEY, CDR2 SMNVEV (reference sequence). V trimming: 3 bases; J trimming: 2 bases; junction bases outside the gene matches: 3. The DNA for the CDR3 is TGTGCCAGCAGTTTGGCGGGAGGCCCCTACGAGCAGTACTTC. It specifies CASSLAGGPYEQYF.

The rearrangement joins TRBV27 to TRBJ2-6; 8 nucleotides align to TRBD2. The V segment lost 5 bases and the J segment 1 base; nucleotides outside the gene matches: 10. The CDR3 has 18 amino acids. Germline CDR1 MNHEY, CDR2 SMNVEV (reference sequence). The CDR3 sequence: CASSPTGTRFSGANVLTF. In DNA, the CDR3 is TGTGCCAGCAGTCCAACCGGGACTAGATTTTCTGGGGCCAACGTCCTGACTTTC.

The CDR3: CASSLTGQVNYGYTF. The CDR3 nucleotides read TGTGCCAGCAGCCTAACGGGACAAGTAAACTATGGCTACACCTTC. The genes are TRBV2 and TRBJ1-2; a possible D gene is TRBD1 (6 bases). The germline V and J ends were trimmed by 6 bases and 2 bases, with 16 bases remaining between them. Germline V gene lookup returns CDR1 SNHLY and CDR2 FYNNEI. CDR3 length: 15 residues. Full variable domain (missing parts from reference TRBV2 and TRBJ1-2): EPEVTQTPSHQVTQMGQEVILRCVPISNHLYFYWYRQILGQKVEFLVSFYNNEISEKSEIFDDQFSVERPDGSNFTLKIRSTKLEDSAMYFCASSLTGQVNYGYTFGSGTRLTVV.

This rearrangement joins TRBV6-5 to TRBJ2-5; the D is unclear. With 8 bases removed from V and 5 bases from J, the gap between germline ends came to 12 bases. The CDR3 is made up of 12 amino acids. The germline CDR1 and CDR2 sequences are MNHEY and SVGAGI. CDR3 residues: CASGSAPETQYF. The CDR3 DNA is TGTGCCAGCGGTAGTGCTCCGGAGACCCAGTACTTC.

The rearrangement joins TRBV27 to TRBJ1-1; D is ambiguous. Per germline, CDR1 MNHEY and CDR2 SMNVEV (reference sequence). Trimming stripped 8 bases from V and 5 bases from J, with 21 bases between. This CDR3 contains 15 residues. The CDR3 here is CASVSTDARRTEAFF. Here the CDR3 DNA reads TGTGCCAGCGTTAGTACGGACGCCCGGAGGACTGAAGCTTTCTTT.

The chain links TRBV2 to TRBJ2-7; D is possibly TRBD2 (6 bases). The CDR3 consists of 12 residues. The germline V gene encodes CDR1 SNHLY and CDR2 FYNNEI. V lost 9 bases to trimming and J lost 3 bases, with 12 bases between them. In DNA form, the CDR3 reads TGTGCCAGTCTCGGGACTTACTACGAGCAGTACTTC. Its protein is CASLGTYYEQYF.

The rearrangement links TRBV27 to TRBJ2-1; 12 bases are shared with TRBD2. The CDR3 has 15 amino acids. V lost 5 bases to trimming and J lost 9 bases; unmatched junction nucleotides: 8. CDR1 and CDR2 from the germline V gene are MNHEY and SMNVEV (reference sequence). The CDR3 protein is CASSRPGLAGVEQFF. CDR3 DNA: TGTGCCAGCAGTCGCCCGGGACTAGCGGGCGTTGAGCAGTTCTTC.

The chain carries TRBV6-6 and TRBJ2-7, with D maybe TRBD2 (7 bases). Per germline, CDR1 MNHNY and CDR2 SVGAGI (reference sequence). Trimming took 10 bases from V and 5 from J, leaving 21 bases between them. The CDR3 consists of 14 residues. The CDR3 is CATGGRENVNEQYF. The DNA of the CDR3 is TGTGCCACTGGGGGGCGGGAGAATGTAAACGAGCAGTACTTC.

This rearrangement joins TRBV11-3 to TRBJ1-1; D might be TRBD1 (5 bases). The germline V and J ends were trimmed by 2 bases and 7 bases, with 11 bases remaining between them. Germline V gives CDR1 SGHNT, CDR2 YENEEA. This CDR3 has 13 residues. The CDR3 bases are TGTGCCAGCAGCTTAAAAGGGGAGGGTGAAGCTTTCTTT. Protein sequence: CASSLKGEGEAFF.